What follows is one T cell receptor beta chain and its context. This record comes from a study of blood T cell repertoires in COVID-19. In the study overall: From the United States, Italy and Spain came samples of acute and convalescent COVID-19.

Profiled with immunoSEQ multiplex PCR; TCRdb holds only in-frame clones, not every one. The sample shows fewer than 120,000 clones, approximately 67% of them seen only once. Trimming removed 1 base from V and 5 bases from J, with 13 bases in between. The CDR3 runs 15 residues. Germline loops: CDR1 LGHDT, CDR2 YNNKEL (reference sequence). The TCR was taken from a woman aged 60 to 75 with acute or convalescent COVID-19. The rearrangement uses TRBV3-1 (or the pseudogene TRBV3-2) and TRBJ2-3, with D possibly TRBD1 on 5 matching bases. The sample taken for sequencing was peripheral blood. DNA for the CDR3: TGTGCCAGCAGCCAAGTTTTGGACAAAGGAGATACGCAGTATTTT. Translated, it gives CASSQVLDKGDTQYF.